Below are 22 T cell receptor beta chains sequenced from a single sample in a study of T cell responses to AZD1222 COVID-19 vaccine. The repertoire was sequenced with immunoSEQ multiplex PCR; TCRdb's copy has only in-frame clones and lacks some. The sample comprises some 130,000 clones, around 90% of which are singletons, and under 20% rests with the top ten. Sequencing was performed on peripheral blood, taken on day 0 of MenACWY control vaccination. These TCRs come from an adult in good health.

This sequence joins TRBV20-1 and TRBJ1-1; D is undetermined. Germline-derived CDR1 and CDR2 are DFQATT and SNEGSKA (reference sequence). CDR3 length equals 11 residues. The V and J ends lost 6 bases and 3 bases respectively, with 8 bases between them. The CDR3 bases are TGCAGTGCAGGACGGGACACTGAAGCTTTCTTT. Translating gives CSAGRDTEAFF.

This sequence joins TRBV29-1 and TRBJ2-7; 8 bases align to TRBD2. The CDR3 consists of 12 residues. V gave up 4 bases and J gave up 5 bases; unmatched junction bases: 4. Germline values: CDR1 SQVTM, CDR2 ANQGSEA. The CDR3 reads CSVVGLVHEQYF. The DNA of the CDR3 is TGCAGCGTTGTGGGACTAGTTCACGAGCAGTACTTC.

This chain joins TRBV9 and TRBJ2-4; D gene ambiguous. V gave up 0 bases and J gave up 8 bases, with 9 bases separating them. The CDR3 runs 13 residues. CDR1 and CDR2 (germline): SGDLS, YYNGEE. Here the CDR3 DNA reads TGTGCCAGCAGCGTAGTGGGTAGTGACATTCAGTACTTC. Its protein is CASSVVGSDIQYF.

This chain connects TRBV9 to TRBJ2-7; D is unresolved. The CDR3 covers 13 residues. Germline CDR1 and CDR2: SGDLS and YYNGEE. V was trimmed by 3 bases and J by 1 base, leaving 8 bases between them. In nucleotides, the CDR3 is TGTGCCAGCAGCGGGATCGATTCCTACGAGCAGTACTTC. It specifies CASSGIDSYEQYF.

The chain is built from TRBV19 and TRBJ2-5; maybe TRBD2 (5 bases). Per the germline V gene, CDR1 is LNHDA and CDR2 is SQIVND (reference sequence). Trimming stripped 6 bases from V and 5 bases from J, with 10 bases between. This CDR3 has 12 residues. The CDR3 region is CASREGTETQYF. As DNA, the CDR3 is TGTGCCAGTAGAGAGGGAACGGAGACCCAGTACTTC.

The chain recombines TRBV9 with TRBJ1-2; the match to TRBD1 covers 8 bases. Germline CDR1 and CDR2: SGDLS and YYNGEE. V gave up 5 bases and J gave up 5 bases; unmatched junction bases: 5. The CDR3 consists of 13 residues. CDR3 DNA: TGTGCCAGCAGTGGTGGACAGGGTTATGGCTACACCTTC. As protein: CASSGGQGYGYTF.

The CDR3 protein is CASSKPLTGAKSYEQYF. The CDR3 nucleotides are TGTGCCAGTAGTAAACCGCTGACAGGGGCGAAATCCTACGAGCAGTACTTC. J is TRBJ2-7 and V is TRBV19, with TRBD1 matching over 8 bases. V trimming: 4 bases; J trimming: 1 base; junction bases outside the gene matches: 12. Germline CDR1 LNHDA, CDR2 SQIVND (reference sequence). This CDR3 has 17 amino acids.

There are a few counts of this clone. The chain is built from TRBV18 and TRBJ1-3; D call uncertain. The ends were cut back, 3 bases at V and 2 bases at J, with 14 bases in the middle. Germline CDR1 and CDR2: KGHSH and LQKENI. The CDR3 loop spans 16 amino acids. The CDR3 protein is CASSPEGARAGNTIYF. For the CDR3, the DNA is TGTGCCAGCTCACCCGAAGGAGCACGGGCTGGAAACACCATATATTTT.

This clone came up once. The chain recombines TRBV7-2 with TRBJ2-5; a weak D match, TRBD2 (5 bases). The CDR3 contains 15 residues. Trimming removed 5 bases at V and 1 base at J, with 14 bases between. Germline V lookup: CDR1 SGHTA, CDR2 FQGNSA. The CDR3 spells CASSLLSAGQETQYF. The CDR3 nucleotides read TGTGCCAGCAGCCTGCTGTCGGCGGGCCAAGAGACCCAGTACTTC.

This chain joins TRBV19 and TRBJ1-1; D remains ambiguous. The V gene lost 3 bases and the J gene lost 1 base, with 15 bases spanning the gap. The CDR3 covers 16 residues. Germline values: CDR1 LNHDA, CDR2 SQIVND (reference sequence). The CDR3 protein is CASSIPSQVRNTEAFF. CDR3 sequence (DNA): TGTGCCAGTAGTATCCCGTCGCAGGTGAGGAACACTGAAGCTTTCTTT.

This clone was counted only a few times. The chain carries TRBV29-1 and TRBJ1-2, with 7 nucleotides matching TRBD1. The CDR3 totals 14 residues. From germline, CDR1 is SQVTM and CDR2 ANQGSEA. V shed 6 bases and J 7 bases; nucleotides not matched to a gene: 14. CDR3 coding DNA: TGCAGCGTCCAAACCGTACAGGGGAGAGCTGGCTACACCTTC. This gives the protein CSVQTVQGRAGYTF.

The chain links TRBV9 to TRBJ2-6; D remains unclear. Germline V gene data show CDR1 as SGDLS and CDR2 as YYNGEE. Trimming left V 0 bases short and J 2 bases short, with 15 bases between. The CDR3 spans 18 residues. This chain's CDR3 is CASSVVGITLTGANVLTF. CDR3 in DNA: TGTGCCAGCAGCGTAGTTGGCATTACCCTCACTGGGGCCAACGTCCTGACTTTC.

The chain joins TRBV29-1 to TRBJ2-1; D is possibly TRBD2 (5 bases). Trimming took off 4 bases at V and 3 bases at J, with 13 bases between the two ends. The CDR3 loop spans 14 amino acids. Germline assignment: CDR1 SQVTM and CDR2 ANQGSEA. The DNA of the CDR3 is TGCAGCGTTGCGGGCGGGTGGGGCTACAATGAGCAGTTCTTC. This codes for CSVAGGWGYNEQFF.

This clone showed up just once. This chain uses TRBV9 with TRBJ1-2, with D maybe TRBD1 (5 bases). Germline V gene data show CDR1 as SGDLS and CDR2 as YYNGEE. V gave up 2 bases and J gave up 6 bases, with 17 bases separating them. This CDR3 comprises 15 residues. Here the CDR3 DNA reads TGTGCCAGCAGCGTGGGGCAGCGGGGCGAGAATGGCTACACCTTC. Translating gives CASSVGQRGENGYTF.

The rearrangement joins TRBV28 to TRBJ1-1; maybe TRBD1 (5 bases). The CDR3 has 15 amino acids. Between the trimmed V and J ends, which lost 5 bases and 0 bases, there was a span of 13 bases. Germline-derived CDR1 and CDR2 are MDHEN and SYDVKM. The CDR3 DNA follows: TGTGCCAGCAGTGCTAGGGGATCCCTGAACACTGAAGCTTTCTTT. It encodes CASSARGSLNTEAFF.

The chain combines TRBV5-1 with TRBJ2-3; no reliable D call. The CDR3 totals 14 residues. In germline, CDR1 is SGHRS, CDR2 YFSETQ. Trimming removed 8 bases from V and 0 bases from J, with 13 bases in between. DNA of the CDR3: TGCGCCAGTACTCGATCCTCTAGCACAGATACGCAGTATTTT. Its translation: CASTRSSSTDTQYF. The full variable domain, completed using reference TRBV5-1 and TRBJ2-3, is KAGVTQTPRYLIKTRGQQVTLSCSPISGHRSVSWYQQTPGQGLQFLFEYFSETQRNKGNFPGRFSGRQFSNSRSEMNVSTLELGDSALYLCASTRSSSTDTQYFGPGTRLTVL.

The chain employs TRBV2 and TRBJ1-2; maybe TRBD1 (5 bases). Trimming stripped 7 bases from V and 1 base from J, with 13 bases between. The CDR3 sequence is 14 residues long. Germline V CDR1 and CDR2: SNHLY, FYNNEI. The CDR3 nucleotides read TGTGCCAGCACCGATTGGGGGAATAACTATGGCTACACCTTC. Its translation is CASTDWGNNYGYTF. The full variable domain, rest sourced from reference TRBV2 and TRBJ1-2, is EPEVTQTPSHQVTQMGQEVILRCVPISNHLYFYWYRQILGQKVEFLVSFYNNEISEKSEIFDDQFSVERPDGSNFTLKIRSTKLEDSAMYFCASTDWGNNYGYTFGSGTRLTVV.

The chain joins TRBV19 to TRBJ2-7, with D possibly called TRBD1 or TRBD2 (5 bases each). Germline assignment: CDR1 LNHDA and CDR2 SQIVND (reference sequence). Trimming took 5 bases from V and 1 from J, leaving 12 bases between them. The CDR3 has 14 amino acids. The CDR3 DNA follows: TGTGCCAGTAGTGTCGGGGCAGGGTCCTACGAGCAGTACTTC. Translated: CASSVGAGSYEQYF.

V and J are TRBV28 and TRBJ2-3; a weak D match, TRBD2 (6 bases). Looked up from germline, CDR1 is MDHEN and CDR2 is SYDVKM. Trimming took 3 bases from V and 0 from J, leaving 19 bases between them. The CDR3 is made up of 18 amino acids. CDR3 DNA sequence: TGTGCCAGCAGTTTGGGGGTGGGGAGTAGCGGTAGCACAGATACGCAGTATTTT. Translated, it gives CASSLGVGSSGSTDTQYF. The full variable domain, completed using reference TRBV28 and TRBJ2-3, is DVKVTQSSRYLVKRTGEKVFLECVQDMDHENMFWYRQDPGLGLRLIYFSYDVKMKEKGDIPEGYSVSREKKERFSLILESASTNQTSMYLCASSLGVGSSGSTDTQYFGPGTRLTVL.

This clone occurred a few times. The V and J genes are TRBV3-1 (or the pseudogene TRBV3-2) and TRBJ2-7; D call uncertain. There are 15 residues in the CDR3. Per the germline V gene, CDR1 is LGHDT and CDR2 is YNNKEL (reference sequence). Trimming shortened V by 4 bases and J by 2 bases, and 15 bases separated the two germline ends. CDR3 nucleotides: TGTGCCAGCAGCCCCCCCCCGGGTACCACCTACGAGCAGTACTTC. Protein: CASSPPPGTTYEQYF.

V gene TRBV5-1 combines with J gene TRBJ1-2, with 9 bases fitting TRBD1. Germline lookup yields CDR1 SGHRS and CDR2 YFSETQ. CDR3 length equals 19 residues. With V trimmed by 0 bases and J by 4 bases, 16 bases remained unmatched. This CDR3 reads CASSLGPWSGQGTLYGYTF. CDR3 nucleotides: TGCGCCAGCAGCTTGGGCCCCTGGTCGGGACAGGGAACACTCTATGGCTACACCTTC.

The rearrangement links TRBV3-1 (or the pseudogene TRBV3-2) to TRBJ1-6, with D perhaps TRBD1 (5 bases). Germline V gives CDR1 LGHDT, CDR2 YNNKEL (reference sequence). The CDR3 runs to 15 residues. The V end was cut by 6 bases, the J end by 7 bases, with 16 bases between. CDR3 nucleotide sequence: TGTGCCAGCAGTCCAAGCCGGGGCAGAAATTCACCCCTCCACTTT. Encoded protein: CASSPSRGRNSPLHF.